Many counts were recorded for the clone carrying this T cell receptor (beta chain). Its antigen is not known. A library of TCRbeta sequences, prepared with unique molecular identifiers, was generated. TCRdb processed the PCR reads anew with MiXCR; each CDR3 protein has one entry. This table has about 980,000 distinct CDR3 sequences, about 31% appearing once. This sample stems from a study of T-cell reconstitution after alpha-beta-depleted transplantation in children. Study-wide findings and caveats: Once a year had passed after transplant, T-cell counts and diversity came mostly from newly produced T cells.

This sequence originates from a boy in the first two years of life who had a stem cell transplant for SCID, so the T cells may come from the graft donor. Specimen: PBMCs, mostly from graft donor cells, collected 360 days after TCRalphabeta/CD19-depleted stem cell transplant.

CDR3 DNA: TGCAGTGCTAGAGCGTTAGGGTCACCGGGCGGGGAGCTGTTTTTT. It is translated as CSARALGSPGGELFF. V usage is TRBV20-1 and J usage is TRBJ2-2; D is unclear. The germline V gene encodes CDR1 DFQATT and CDR2 SNEGSKA (reference sequence). V gave up 1 base and J gave up 7 bases, with 16 bases separating them. The CDR3 has 15 residues.